These 20 T cell receptor beta chains were all obtained from the same sample, sequenced in a study of shared clonotypes between healthy human individuals (dated by TCRdb to the early 2020s). Libraries were built with the immunoSEQ multiplex PCR assay. Imported from immuneACCESS, the table was reduced by TCRdb to in-frame sequences with V and J called. These copies leave out some clones; in studies compared against another copy, an unresolved V gene accounts for under half, and the cause of the remainder is not known. In this sample the table shows roughly 640,000 clones, about 97% of which occur a single time. The leading ten clones occupy around 0.057% of the sample. The sample taken for sequencing was naive CD4+ T cells sorted from blood. The cell subset or site label here, explained by the study, means: CD45RA+ positively selected. Every receptor here comes from a woman in her twenties or thirties in good health.

The gene calls are TRBV7-3 and TRBJ1-3, with D uncertain. Germline V gene data show CDR1 as SGHTA and CDR2 as FQGTGA. There are 15 residues in the CDR3. The V gene lost 5 bases and the J gene lost 0 bases, with 11 bases spanning the gap. This CDR3 reads CASSAGEASGNTIYF. DNA of the CDR3: TGTGCCAGCAGCGCGGGCGAGGCCTCTGGAAACACCATATATTTT.

DNA of the CDR3: TGTGCCAGCAGCTTAGCGATACTAGCGGGAGCGGACAATGAGCAGTTCTTC. Amino acids: CASSLAILAGADNEQFF. The rearrangement links TRBV11-3 to TRBJ2-1; 11 bases match TRBD2. The trim removed 1 base at V and 5 bases at J, leaving 7 bases unmatched. The CDR3 totals 17 residues. CDR1 is SGHNT, CDR2 YENEEA, per germline.

The chain is built from TRBV11-2 and TRBJ2-1, with a weak D call TRBD2 (7 bases). V lost 5 bases, J lost 9 bases, and 23 bases lay in between. CDR3 length: 16 amino acids. Germline CDR1 is SGHAT and CDR2 is FQNNGV. CDR3 region: CASSRSPRGAYLEQFF. The CDR3 region has the DNA TGTGCCAGCAGCCGGTCCCCCCGGGGGGCGTATCTTGAGCAGTTCTTC. Supplemented by reference TRBV11-2 and TRBJ2-1, the full variable domain reads EAGVAQSPRYKIIEKRQSVAFWCNPISGHATLYWYQQILGQGPKLLIQFQNNGVVDDSQLPKDRFSAERLKGVDSTLKIQPAKLEDSAVYLCASSRSPRGAYLEQFFGPGTRLTVL.

The chain links TRBV5-5 to TRBJ1-1, with D unclear. The germline gives CDR1 SGHKS, CDR2 YYEKEE (reference sequence). V shed 2 bases and J shed 6 bases, with 14 bases lying between them. This CDR3 has 14 residues. CDR3 residues: CASSFPSQVAEAFF. CDR3 coding DNA: TGTGCCAGCAGCTTCCCGTCCCAGGTCGCTGAAGCTTTCTTT.

The chain carries TRBV2 and TRBJ2-1; 11 bases fit TRBD2. V lost 4 bases, J lost 12 bases, and 14 bases stayed unmatched. Germline lookup yields CDR1 SNHLY and CDR2 FYNNEI. CDR3 length: 16 amino acids. CDR3 region: CASSGQLPGTSGSQFF. DNA of the CDR3: TGTGCCAGCAGTGGGCAACTGCCCGGGACTAGCGGATCGCAGTTCTTC.

CDR3 sequence reads: CASSQTLAGRGNEQYF. The CDR3 bases are TGTGCCAGCAGCCAAACCCTAGCGGGTCGAGGAAACGAGCAGTACTTC. The chain couples TRBV4-2 to TRBJ2-7, with 8 bases fitting TRBD2. This CDR3 spans 16 amino acids. The V segment lost 2 bases and the J segment 5 bases; nucleotides outside the gene matches: 11. Germline CDR1 reads LGHNA; CDR2 reads YNFKEQ.

The rearrangement joins TRBV6-5 to TRBJ2-5; D could derive from TRBD1 or TRBD2 (5 bases each). The CDR3 loop spans 13 amino acids. Trimming stripped 2 bases from V and 5 bases from J, with 9 bases between. Germline values: CDR1 MNHEY, CDR2 SVGAGI. The CDR3 region has the DNA TGTGCCAGCAGTTACGGGGGTAGTGAGACCCAGTACTTC. This translates into CASSYGGSETQYF.

About this clone itself: One end of the junction does not line up with germline, which may come from a read error. V is TRBV6-1 and J is TRBJ2-7, with 8 bases identical to TRBD1. Germline V CDR1 and CDR2: MNHNS, SASEGT. The CDR3 length is 16 residues. Here the CDR3 DNA reads TGTGCCAGCAGCGAAGCAGGGGGCGCGGGAAGCTACGAGCAGTACTTC. Translated, it gives CASSEAGGAGSYEQYF.

The chain has TRBV5-1 and TRBJ1-2; D gene uncertain. CDR3 size: 15 residues. V dropped 0 bases and J dropped 8 bases, with 17 bases sitting between them. Germline V gene lookup returns CDR1 SGHRS and CDR2 YFSETQ. CDR3 DNA sequence: TGCGCCAGCAGCTTGGCCAGTGGAGGGTCTTACGGCTACACCTTC. Protein sequence: CASSLASGGSYGYTF.

The chain carries TRBV7-2 and TRBJ1-2; the D gene is possibly TRBD1 (5 bases). Between the trimmed V and J ends, which lost 8 bases and 4 bases, there was a span of 8 bases. The CDR3 totals 11 residues. In germline, CDR1 is SGHTA, CDR2 FQGNSA. CDR3 in amino acids: CASQGLYGYTF. CDR3 in DNA: TGTGCCAGCCAGGGCCTCTATGGCTACACCTTC.

The V gene is TRBV19, the J gene TRBJ2-7; D possibly matches TRBD1 or TRBD2 (7 bases each). Germline CDR1 is LNHDA and CDR2 is SQIVND (reference sequence). The V end was cut by 4 bases, the J end by 3 bases, with 19 bases between. The CDR3 sequence is 16 residues long. CDR3 loop: CASSTRGDRIFYEQYF. In DNA, the CDR3 is TGTGCCAGTAGTACCCGGGGGGACAGAATATTCTACGAGCAGTACTTC.

The chain joins TRBV18 to TRBJ2-7; D could derive from TRBD1 or TRBD2 (5 bases each). Trimming cost V 3 bases and J 6 bases, with 12 bases left between them. The CDR3 is 13 residues long. Germline V gene data show CDR1 as KGHSH and CDR2 as LQKENI. CDR3 sequence: CASSPTRGFEQYF. In DNA, the CDR3 is TGTGCCAGCTCACCCACCCGGGGCTTCGAGCAGTACTTC. The variable domain in full, completed from reference TRBV18 and TRBJ2-7, reads NAGVMQNPRHLVRRRGQEARLRCSPMKGHSHVYWYRQLPEEGLKFMVYLQKENIIDESGMPKERFSAEFPKEGPSILRIQQVVRGDSAAYFCASSPTRGFEQYFGPGTRLTVT.

The J gene is TRBJ1-5, the V gene TRBV28, with D tentatively TRBD1 (5 bases). The CDR3 sequence is 18 residues long. Germline-derived CDR1 and CDR2 are MDHEN and SYDVKM. Trimming pared 2 bases from V and 0 bases from J, leaving 17 bases between. The CDR3 DNA reads TGTGCCAGCAGTTTACCTCAATTAGGGGTGTATAGCAATCAGCCCCAGCATTTT. Translated, it gives CASSLPQLGVYSNQPQHF.

V usage is TRBV25-1 and J usage is TRBJ1-2; no clear D gene. V lost 1 base to trimming and J lost 8 bases, with 23 bases between them. CDR3 length: 17 amino acids. Germline CDR1 and CDR2: MGHDK and SYGVNS. CDR3: CASSESSIRALLRGYTF. CDR3 in DNA: TGTGCCAGCAGTGAATCATCAATTCGGGCCCTGCTGAGGGGCTACACCTTC.

The sample holds one count of this clone. The chain employs TRBV5-1 and TRBJ1-2; TRBD1 is a possible D gene (5 bases). CDR3 length equals 14 residues. With 2 bases removed from V and 0 bases from J, the gap between germline ends came to 8 bases. CDR1 SGHRS and CDR2 YFSETQ come from the germline V gene. For the CDR3, the DNA is TGCGCCAGCAGCTTTCAACAGGCTAACTATGGCTACACCTTC. It translates to CASSFQQANYGYTF.

The rearrangement uses TRBV6-6 and TRBJ2-7; D ambiguous. The CDR3 consists of 13 residues. V lost 9 bases, J lost 4 bases, and 16 bases lay in between. Per the germline V gene, CDR1 is MNHNY and CDR2 is SVGAGI (reference sequence). This CDR3 is CASSLVLTYEQYF. In nucleotides, the CDR3 is TGTGCCAGTTCCTTAGTTTTGACTTACGAGCAGTACTTC.

The gene calls are TRBV7-2 and TRBJ1-2; 7 bases are a match to TRBD1. Trimming at V came to 1 base and at J to 4 bases, leaving 6 bases not matched to a gene. CDR1 SGHTA and CDR2 FQGNSA come from the germline V gene. The CDR3 is 15 residues long. The CDR3 DNA reads as TGTGCCAGCAGCTTAGGAGCTGGGACAGTCTATGGCTACACCTTC. Protein: CASSLGAGTVYGYTF.

With respect to this clone: This specimen includes other DNA sequences encoding the same CDR3. The V gene is TRBV6-5, the J gene TRBJ2-3; D is ambiguous. V lost 6 bases and J 4 bases, leaving 5 bases between the germline ends. CDR3 length equals 11 residues. CDR1 and CDR2 from the germline V gene are MNHEY and SVGAGI. CDR3 amino acids: CASSQSDTQYF. Here the CDR3 DNA reads TGTGCCAGCAGCCAGTCAGATACGCAGTATTTT.

The chain uses TRBV29-1 and TRBJ2-7; no reliable D call. The CDR3 totals 11 residues. The V and J ends lost 6 bases and 6 bases respectively, with 12 bases between them. Germline CDR1 is SQVTM and CDR2 is ANQGSEA. In DNA form, the CDR3 reads TGCAGCGTGGCCCGAGACACCGAGCAGTACTTC. Translating gives CSVARDTEQYF.

The chain combines TRBV19 with TRBJ1-1; 8 bases fit TRBD1. Germline V gene lookup returns CDR1 LNHDA and CDR2 SQIVND (reference sequence). This CDR3 region has 13 residues. V lost 4 bases and J lost 8; bases outside the gene matches: 6. CDR3 in DNA: TGTGCCAGTAGTACACGGACAGGGAAAGAAGCTTTCTTT. It codes for CASSTRTGKEAFF.